This T cell receptor (beta chain) originates from a study of shared clonotypes between healthy human individuals. In the naive CD8 group, cells lacked CD45RO and were positively selected for CCR7, so terminally differentiated effector memory CD45RA+ cells were left out. This clone was seen a single time. Authors' processing steps: Filtering of immunoSEQ junctional sequences could not match full-length read filtering. The method was immunoSEQ multiplex PCR; TCRdb's version includes in-frame clones alone and lacks a portion of them. V and J calls and clone size come straight from that table; D and trimming were deduced from the DNA. The sample consists of roughly 890,000 clones, about 91% of them appearing once. Trimming removed 4 bases from V and 1 base from J; junction bases left unmatched: 9. CDR1 is SGDLS, CDR2 YYNGEE, per germline. This CDR3 is built from 18 residues.

The source of this sequence is a young man in good health. This chain joins TRBV9 and TRBJ2-3; 13 nucleotides match TRBD2. The sequencing input was naive CD8+ T cells sorted from blood. DNA for the CDR3: TGTGCCAGCAGCACCGGACTAGCGGGAGCCGGAGGCACAGATACGCAGTATTTT. Its protein is CASSTGLAGAGGTDTQYF.